This T cell receptor beta chain stems from a study of a mutant IDH1 vaccine in newly diagnosed glioma. Across the study: Before enrollment, the patients had been treated with radiotherapy alone, temozolomide alone, or both together. Most of them had received both. Held at week 35, visit V12 was the safety follow-up, and visit V13 followed at week 47.

Comments on this clone: The antigen remains undetermined.

The time point was: week 47, end of study. The investigators gave 300 ug of mutant IDH1 20-mer peptide in each vaccine dose, together with topical imiquimod. CDR3 size: 17 residues. The V end was cut by 3 bases, the J end by 3 bases, with 15 bases between. The germline gives CDR1 SNHLY, CDR2 FYNNEI. TCRdb's table, derived via immunoSEQ multiplex PCR, lists solely in-frame clones and lacks some. The sample holds tens of thousands of clones; roughly 61% are singletons and the top ten take about 5%. This receptor was obtained from a man in his forties or fifties with glioma. Some clones in this sample may be carry-over from other donors' samples. Source: peripheral blood mononuclear cells (PBMCs), taken from a glioma patient whose treatment included an IDH1 peptide vaccine. The V and J genes are TRBV2 and TRBJ1-6, with unresolved D. Here the CDR3 DNA reads TGTGCCAGCAGTGAGAAGGGCCTTCCCATCTATAATTCACCCCTCCACTTT. This translates into CASSEKGLPIYNSPLHF.